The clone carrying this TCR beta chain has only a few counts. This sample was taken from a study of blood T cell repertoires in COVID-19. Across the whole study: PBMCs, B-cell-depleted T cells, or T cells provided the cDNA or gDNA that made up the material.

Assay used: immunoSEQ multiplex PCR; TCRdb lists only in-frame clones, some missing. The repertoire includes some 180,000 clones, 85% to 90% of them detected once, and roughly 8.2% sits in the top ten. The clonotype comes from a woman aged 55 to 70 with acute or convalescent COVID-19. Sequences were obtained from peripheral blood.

Here the CDR3 reads CASSVDRNTEAFF. Here the CDR3 DNA reads TGTGCCAGCAGCGTAGACAGGAACACTGAAGCTTTCTTT. J is TRBJ1-1 and V is TRBV9, with unresolved D. Trimming shortened V by 0 bases and J by 1 base, and 4 bases separated the two germline ends. Germline assignment: CDR1 SGDLS and CDR2 YYNGEE. The CDR3 runs to 13 residues.